What follows is one T cell receptor beta chain and its context. Its specificity is not known. The data originate from a study of cytomegalovirus exposure and HLA in healthy donors. Study at large: Roughly 85 million unique TCRs from HLA-typed donors were held in an early release of data. Findings of the study overall: Analysis was performed later, and it showed HLA-associated TCR beta chains to be more clonally expanded than equally common others. There were under 200 TCR beta chains listed as cytomegalovirus-associated.

The donors comprised healthy bone marrow donors. V was clipped by 6 bases and J by 0 bases; unmatched bases: 7. The CDR3 is 15 residues long. Germline V gene sequence: CDR1 MDHEN, CDR2 SYDVKM. A multiplex PCR was run with 60 Vbeta primers and 13 Jbeta primers. Measured with immunoSEQ multiplex PCR; TCRdb has only the in-frame clones, and not every one. The table records 150,000 to 200,000 clones, 82% of them present only once. The receptor's source is a woman between 18 and 30 years old in good health and CMV-seronegative. The rearrangement joins TRBV28 to TRBJ2-7; 8 nucleotides match TRBD1. The sequenced material came from PBMCs. Here the CDR3 DNA reads TGTGCCAGCAGCCATAGACAGGGGAGCTCCTACGAGCAGTACTTC. Protein: CASSHRQGSSYEQYF.